The source of this TCR beta chain is a study of control samples from healthy donors and cancer patients. Data came from immunoSEQ multiplex PCR; TCRdb stores just in-frame clones and leaves some out. The table records 46,000 or so clones, 85% to 95% of them present only once. This clone was seen once. Trimming removed 3 bases at V and 6 bases at J, with 2 bases between. Germline V lookup: CDR1 SGHVS, CDR2 FNYEAQ. The CDR3 loop spans 11 amino acids. The TCR originated in a man younger than 40 with colorectal cancer. The chain couples TRBV7-6 to TRBJ1-4; no firm D call. The sample was PBMCs. The CDR3 spells CASSLDEKLFF. CDR3 nucleotide sequence: TGTGCCAGCAGCTTGGATGAAAAACTGTTTTTT.